This paragraph covers one TCR beta chain sequence. The target antigen is unknown. Template switching added a universal primer binding site, and final cDNA carried unique molecular identifiers. TCRdb reprocessed the 5' RACE reads via MiXCR and lists one record per CDR3 protein. The table lists 500,000 to 650,000 distinct CDR3 sequences, 20% to 25% of them singletons. This specimen belongs to a study of identical twins. The study, taken as a whole, reports: A partial confounding effect on zero-insertion analyses could come from invariant MAIT and iNKT cells. Fewer insertions characterized abundant cord blood beta clonotypes, whereas memory repertoires showed none.

CDR1 and CDR2 (germline): SGHKS, YYEKEE (reference sequence). J lost 3 bases, V lost 1 base, and 11 bases had no gene match. The CDR3 loop spans 17 amino acids. The sample also formed part of further work on yellow fever vaccine responses in identical twins. According to that study: A vaccine T cell response that seemed partly convergent and partly personalized was reported in twins.

The sequence was collected from a woman aged 18-29 years in good health. The genes are TRBV5-5 and TRBJ1-1; 8 bases map to TRBD1. Sequencing was carried out using CD4+ T cells sorted from blood. CDR3 in amino acids: CASSLTATQGADTEAFF. In DNA form, the CDR3 reads TGTGCCAGCAGCTTGACGGCGACCCAGGGGGCTGACACTGAAGCTTTCTTT. Based on the CDR3 plus reference TRBV5-5 and TRBJ1-1, the full variable domain is DAGVTQSPTHLIKTRGQQVTLRCSPISGHKSVSWYQQVLGQGPQFIFQYYEKEERGRGNFPDRFSARQFPNYSSELNVNALLLGDSALYLCASSLTATQGADTEAFFGQGTRLTVV.